The clone carrying this T cell receptor (beta chain) was found once. Its matching antigen is unknown. This record comes from a study of OX40 agonist ivuxolimab in advanced cancers. Study-level points and caveats: Partial responders dosed at 0.1-3.0 mg/kg displayed clonal expansion ranking among the lowest. Nonresponders included some who also had low normalized T-cell clonal expansion.

Libraries were prepared by immunoSEQ multiplex PCR; TCRdb keeps only in-frame clonotypes and omits some of them. Of more than 55,000 clones in the sample, 89% were seen once. Autoimmune disease history or systemic immunosuppression was exclusionary. Looked up from germline, CDR1 is SGHRS and CDR2 is YFSETQ. The CDR3 has 14 amino acids. Trimming stripped 7 bases from V and 0 bases from J, with 10 bases between. The clonotype was recovered from an adult with an advanced solid tumor such as melanoma, head and neck, liver or kidney cancer. The source was CD4+ or CD8+ T cells sorted from blood, collected in a trial of the OX40 agonist ivuxolimab. The chain has TRBV5-1 and TRBJ1-4; TRBD1 is a possible D gene (5 bases). For the CDR3, the DNA is TGCGCCAGCGGGACTGGGGCAACTAATGAAAAACTGTTTTTT. It yields the protein CASGTGATNEKLFF.